The TCR beta chain described here comes from a study of CD8 T cells in Susac syndrome. V lost 0 bases, J lost 7 bases, and 12 bases stayed unmatched. The CDR3 consists of 19 residues. Germline V gene data show CDR1 as MGHRA and CDR2 as YSYEKL. This clonotype was counted a single time. cDNA came from approximately 0.5 to 1 ug RNA primed by random hexamers. Amplification of TCR beta CDR3 was carried out by immunoSEQ multiplex PCR, which covered 54 Vbeta and 13 Jbeta segments. MiXCR, applied by TCRdb to the immunoSEQ multiplex PCR reads, yields one record per CDR3 protein. The sample lists about 300,000 distinct CDR3 sequences, under 95% occurring once.

Sequenced material: CD4+ T cells from PBMCs. J is TRBJ2-1 and V is TRBV4-1; 13 nucleotides agree with TRBD2. This clonotype originated in a human donor with multiple sclerosis. DNA for the CDR3: TGCGCCAGCAGCCAAGATCGGGGACTAGCGGGATCCGCCGAAAATGAGCAGTTCTTC. Encoded protein: CASSQDRGLAGSAENEQFF.